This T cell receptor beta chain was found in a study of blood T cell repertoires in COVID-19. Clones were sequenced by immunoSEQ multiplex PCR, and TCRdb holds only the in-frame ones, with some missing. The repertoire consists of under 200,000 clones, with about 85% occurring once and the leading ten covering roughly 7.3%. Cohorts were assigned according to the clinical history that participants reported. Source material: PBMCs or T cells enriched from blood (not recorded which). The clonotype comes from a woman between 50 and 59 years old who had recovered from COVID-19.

The CDR3 DNA is TGTGCCAGCAAGGGACAGGGCTATAATTCACCCCTCCACTTT. It codes for CASKGQGYNSPLHF. V and J are TRBV28 and TRBJ1-6, with 9 bases matching TRBD1. After removal of 7 bases from V and 3 bases from J, the junction contained 1 base not matched to a gene. Germline loops: CDR1 MDHEN, CDR2 SYDVKM. This CDR3 comprises 14 residues.